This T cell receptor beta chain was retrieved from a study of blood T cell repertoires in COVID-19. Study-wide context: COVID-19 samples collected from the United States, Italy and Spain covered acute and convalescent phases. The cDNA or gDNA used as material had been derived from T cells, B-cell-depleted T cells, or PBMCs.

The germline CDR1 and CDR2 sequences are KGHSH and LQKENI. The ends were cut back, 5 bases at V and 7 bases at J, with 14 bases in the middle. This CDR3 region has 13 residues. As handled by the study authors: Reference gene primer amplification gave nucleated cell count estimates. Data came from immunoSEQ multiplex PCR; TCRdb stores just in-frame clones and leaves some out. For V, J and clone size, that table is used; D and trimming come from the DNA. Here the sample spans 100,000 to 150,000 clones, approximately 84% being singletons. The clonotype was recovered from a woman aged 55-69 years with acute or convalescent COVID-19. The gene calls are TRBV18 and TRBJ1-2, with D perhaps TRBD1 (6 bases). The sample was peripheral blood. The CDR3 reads CASSTIDRSGYTF. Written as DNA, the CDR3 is TGTGCCAGCTCAACGATCGACAGGAGTGGCTACACCTTC.